These 17 T cell receptor beta chains were sequenced from one sample in a study of T cells in Graves' hyperthyroidism and ophthalmopathy. Researchers took RNA transcripts and amplified the TCR beta CDR3 regions from them. The study used the HTBI primer set for a first-round RT-PCR of the TCR CDR3. TCRdb processed the multiplex PCR reads anew with MiXCR; each CDR3 protein has one entry. The data contain fewer than 500,000 distinct CDR3 sequences, about 15% of them singletons. Source material: blood. Receptors originate from a man between 18 and 35 years old with Graves' ophthalmopathy.

In this sample, this clonotype turned up many times. The chain has TRBV28 and TRBJ2-1; D is unclear. With 6 bases removed from V and 9 bases from J, the gap between germline ends came to 12 bases. CDR1 is MDHEN, CDR2 SYDVKM, per germline. The CDR3 runs 12 residues. The CDR3 DNA is TGTGCCAGCAGCTTGACTGTTGGTGAGCAGTTCTTC. The encoded protein is CASSLTVGEQFF.

This clonotype has a count of ten or more. The V and J genes are TRBV7-9 and TRBJ2-5; 12 nucleotides agree with TRBD2. The V and J ends lost 5 bases and 4 bases, in that order; junction bases with no gene match: 5. This CDR3 is built from 15 residues. The germline V gene encodes CDR1 SEHNR and CDR2 FQNEAQ (reference sequence). In DNA, the CDR3 is TGTGCCAGCAGCCCAGAACTAGCGGGAGGAGAGACCCAGTACTTC. Protein sequence: CASSPELAGGETQYF.

J is TRBJ1-2 and V is TRBV20-1; 8 nucleotides match TRBD1. V lost 5 bases, J lost 5 bases, and 4 bases stayed unmatched. Germline-derived CDR1 and CDR2 are DFQATT and SNEGSKA (reference sequence). The CDR3 runs to 12 residues. The CDR3 loop is CSADRGRYGYTF. CDR3 bases: TGCAGTGCTGACAGGGGTCGATATGGCTACACCTTC.

This chain connects TRBV6-5 to TRBJ2-3; D assignment may be TRBD1 or TRBD2 (5 bases each). CDR3 length: 17 amino acids. Trimming removed 0 bases from V and 0 bases from J, with 13 bases in between. CDR1 and CDR2 from the germline V gene are MNHEY and SVGAGI. Here the CDR3 reads CASSYSMTGPSTDTQYF. CDR3 bases: TGTGCCAGCAGTTACTCGATGACGGGGCCTAGCACAGATACGCAGTATTTT.

V usage is TRBV13 and J usage is TRBJ2-2; D may be TRBD1 (5 bases). Looked up from germline, CDR1 is PRHDT and CDR2 is FYEKMQ (reference sequence). The CDR3 length is 15 residues. V dropped 5 bases and J dropped 6 bases, with 16 bases sitting between them. CDR3 region: CASSPGSGRAGELFF. Here the CDR3 DNA reads TGTGCCAGCAGCCCAGGGTCCGGCCGGGCCGGGGAGCTGTTTTTT.

A note on this clonotype: A much larger clone sits a single nucleotide away, making a read error possible. The chain joins TRBV6-1 to TRBJ1-5; 7 bases line up with TRBD1. The CDR3 spans 14 residues. Trimming removed 6 bases from V and 4 bases from J; junction bases left unmatched: 6. Germline CDR1 reads MNHNS; CDR2 reads SASEGT. The CDR3 nucleotides are TGTGCCAGCAGCCCCGGGACAGAAAATCAGCCCCAGCATTTT. Protein sequence: CASSPGTENQPQHF.

As DNA, the CDR3 is TGCGCCAGCAGCCAATCTAGCGGGGGAGTAACTACGCAGTATTTT. This encodes CASSQSSGGVTTQYF. The chain uses TRBV4-1 and TRBJ2-3; 10 bases match TRBD2. Trimming at V came to 2 bases and at J to 8 bases, leaving 7 bases not matched to a gene. This CDR3 has 15 amino acids. The germline CDR1 and CDR2 sequences are MGHRA and YSYEKL.

This clonotype was seen ten or more times. The chain couples TRBV12-3 or TRBV12-4 to TRBJ2-5; 11 bases are a match to TRBD2. Trimming took 2 bases from V and 5 from J; bases not matched to a gene: 4. This CDR3 contains 15 residues. As DNA, the CDR3 is TGTGCCAGCAGTTTAACTAGCGGGAGCGAGGAGACCCAGTACTTC. Amino acids: CASSLTSGSEETQYF.

This clonotype was counted only a few times. The chain links TRBV10-3 to TRBJ1-5; possible D gene TRBD1, 5 bases. The CDR3 has 15 residues. Germline CDR1 ENHRY, CDR2 SYGVKD. The V and J ends lost 2 bases and 5 bases respectively, with 13 bases between them. CDR3 in DNA: TGTGCCATCAGTGAGGGCCAGGGTCCCCATCAGCCCCAGCATTTT. Translating gives CAISEGQGPHQPQHF.

This clonotype was observed at least ten times. The V and J genes are TRBV5-1 and TRBJ2-1, with D uncertain. CDR1 and CDR2 from the germline V gene are SGHRS and YFSETQ. The CDR3 spans 11 residues. V lost 0 bases, J lost 9 bases, and 4 bases lay in between. CDR3 sequence reads: CASSLDVEQFF. CDR3 sequence (DNA): TGCGCCAGCAGCTTGGATGTTGAGCAGTTCTTC.

Many counts were recorded for this clonotype. The chain combines TRBV7-3 with TRBJ2-3, with D possibly matching TRBD1 (5 bases). The CDR3 has 17 amino acids. Germline values: CDR1 SGHTA, CDR2 FQGTGA. V was pared by 0 bases and J by 2 bases, with 15 bases between. The CDR3 sequence: CASSLTIGTDNTDTQYF. As DNA, the CDR3 is TGTGCCAGCAGCTTAACGATCGGAACGGACAACACAGATACGCAGTATTTT.

Many counts were recorded for this clonotype. The chain combines TRBV6-1 with TRBJ2-5, with D perhaps given as TRBD1 or TRBD2 (5 bases each). Germline lookup yields CDR1 MNHNS and CDR2 SASEGT. This CDR3 contains 16 residues. With 5 bases removed from V and 5 bases from J, the gap between germline ends came to 21 bases. The CDR3 spells CASSLGDGEAAETQYF. CDR3 bases: TGTGCCAGCAGTTTGGGGGACGGTGAAGCGGCGGAGACCCAGTACTTC.

The chain employs TRBV6-6 and TRBJ2-3, with D unresolved. The germline V gene encodes CDR1 MNHNY and CDR2 SVGAGI (reference sequence). The CDR3 has 16 amino acids. V was clipped by 0 bases and J by 2 bases, with 12 bases between them. The DNA for the CDR3 is TGTGCCAGCAGTTACTCCTTTACACTTAACACAGATACGCAGTATTTT. This sequence encodes CASSYSFTLNTDTQYF.

In regard to this clonotype: Since a much larger clone is just one base distant, this may be a read error. The J gene is TRBJ1-2, the V gene TRBV27, with D maybe TRBD1 (5 bases). V was pared by 5 bases and J by 4 bases, with 11 bases between. The CDR3 consists of 13 residues. The germline CDR1 and CDR2 sequences are MNHEY and SMNVEV (reference sequence). This CDR3 reads CASSRPGRYGYTF. The CDR3 DNA follows: TGTGCCAGCAGTCGTCCAGGGCGCTATGGCTACACCTTC.

There are many counts of this clonotype. The gene calls are TRBV2 and TRBJ2-1; D unresolved. CDR1 and CDR2 from the germline V gene are SNHLY and FYNNEI. The CDR3 covers 16 residues. Between the trimmed V and J ends, which lost 4 bases and 5 bases, there was a span of 18 bases. This chain's CDR3 is CASSVRYLSQNNEQFF. CDR3 nucleotides: TGTGCCAGCAGTGTAAGGTATCTTAGTCAAAACAATGAGCAGTTCTTC.

This chain connects TRBV4-1 to TRBJ1-2; the D gene is possibly TRBD1 (6 bases). Germline assignment: CDR1 MGHRA and CDR2 YSYEKL. This CDR3 has 14 amino acids. Deletions cut 6 bases from V and 8 bases from J, with 19 bases between. The CDR3 sequence is CASRQNTGIYGYTF. As DNA, the CDR3 is TGCGCCAGCAGACAGAACACAGGGATATACGGCTACACCTTC.

This clonotype turned up a few times. This chain connects TRBV5-1 to TRBJ2-5; 14 bases map to TRBD2. This CDR3 comprises 17 residues. Germline lookup yields CDR1 SGHRS and CDR2 YFSETQ. J lost 4 bases, V lost 3 bases, and 8 bases had no gene match. The CDR3 protein is CASSWGLAGVTAETQYF. CDR3 sequence (DNA): TGCGCCAGCAGCTGGGGACTAGCGGGGGTAACGGCAGAGACCCAGTACTTC.